A selection of T cell receptor beta chains follows, all from one sample in a study of OX40 agonist ivuxolimab in advanced cancers. The table came from immunoSEQ multiplex PCR; TCRdb's copy has only in-frame clones and leaves some out. In the table there are 60,000 to 95,000 clones, about 85% of which are singletons. The sequences come from CD4+ or CD8+ T cells sorted from blood, collected in a trial of the OX40 agonist ivuxolimab. The source of these receptors is an adult with an advanced solid tumor such as melanoma, head and neck, liver or kidney cancer. Both conserved end residues are part of each CDR3.

j_gene,v_gene,CDR3aa
TRBJ1-1,TRBV11-2,CASGRGMNTEAFF
TRBJ2-1,TRBV12-5,CASGPGLAGGYDEQFF
TRBJ2-1,TRBV30,CAWRTGGLNEQFF
TRBJ2-5,TRBV7-7,CASSLAGTGGGKTQYF
TRBJ1-1,TRBV18,CASSPGQMNTEAFF
TRBJ2-7,TRBV4-2,CASSRVAIAGDYEQYF
TRBJ2-3,TRBV5-4,CASSFTQGSTDTQYF
TRBJ2-3,TRBV4-3,CASSQAKRTF
TRBJ2-7,TRBV7-2,CASSPSAGLQEQYF
TRBJ1-5,TRBV4-1,CASSQEGQDNQPQHF
TRBJ1-2,TRBV19,CASSTPYVGIPDYGYTF
TRBJ1-1,TRBV27,CASSPWGQGQNTEAFF
TRBJ2-3,TRBV2,CASSEPSSRTQYF
TRBJ1-2,TRBV6-5,CASSSGSRIYGYTF
TRBJ1-1,TRBV5-4,CASSFVGQNTEAFF
TRBJ2-3,TRBV7-2,CASSSSGWGTDTQYF
TRBJ2-1,TRBV7-3,CASSLRARPNEQFF
TRBJ1-6,TRBV5-4,CASSQERGGAKYNSPLHF
TRBJ2-3,TRBV15,CATSWRASTDTQYF
TRBJ2-5,TRBV2,CASRVPLGSNLETQYF
TRBJ1-1,TRBV6-5,CASSSFTRGNTEAFF
TRBJ2-7,TRBV7-2,CASSAPDRRGYEQYF
TRBJ2-2,TRBV28,CASSLSERGAGELFF
TRBJ1-2,TRBV19,CASSIDGVYGYTF
TRBJ2-5,TRBV5-1,CASSLGGTQETQYF
TRBJ1-6,TRBV7-8,CASSYLPGQSISSYNSPLHF
TRBJ1-5,TRBV6-1,CASRGEQSNQPQHF
TRBJ1-2,TRBV7-9,CASSLEGQSYDGYTF
TRBJ2-7,TRBV19,CASSRGQGPYEQYF
TRBJ2-1,TRBV9,CASSAVPSGGAHEQFF
TRBJ1-4,TRBV14,CASSPRPGLRGKLFF
TRBJ2-2,TRBV9,CASSGRGEWAGELFF
TRBJ2-5,TRBV14,CASSRVRSGTVDF
TRBJ1-6,TRBV6-5,CASKWDITANSPLHF
TRBJ1-1,TRBV7-2,CASSFTTGADTEAFF
TRBJ1-2,TRBV25-1,CASSESSRGDYGYTF
TRBJ2-3,TRBV7-2,CASSSLVDPDTQYF
TRBJ1-1,TRBV27,CASSSRTSNTEAFF
TRBJ1-5,TRBV18,CASSPPSGANQPQHF
TRBJ2-7,TRBV29-1,CSVIRGWDEQYF